Listed here is a single TCR beta chain. The data originate from a study of T cell changes during pregnancy in multiple sclerosis. Clones were read by immunoSEQ multiplex PCR, and TCRdb kept only the in-frame ones, dropping some. Of roughly 35,000 clones listed, 88% are singletons. This clonotype was sampled from a female donor with multiple sclerosis, enrolled in a pregnancy study. The material sequenced was CD4+ T cells from peripheral blood mononuclear cells, taken before pregnancy.

For the CDR3, the DNA is TGTGCCAGCAGCACGGTACAGGTGTACTCTGGAAACACCATATATTTT. It codes for CASSTVQVYSGNTIYF. The chain combines TRBV7-9 with TRBJ1-3; a weak D match, TRBD1 (5 bases). This CDR3 has 16 amino acids. Trimming took off 5 bases at V and 0 bases at J, with 14 bases between the two ends. Germline V gene data show CDR1 as SEHNR and CDR2 as FQNEAQ (reference sequence).